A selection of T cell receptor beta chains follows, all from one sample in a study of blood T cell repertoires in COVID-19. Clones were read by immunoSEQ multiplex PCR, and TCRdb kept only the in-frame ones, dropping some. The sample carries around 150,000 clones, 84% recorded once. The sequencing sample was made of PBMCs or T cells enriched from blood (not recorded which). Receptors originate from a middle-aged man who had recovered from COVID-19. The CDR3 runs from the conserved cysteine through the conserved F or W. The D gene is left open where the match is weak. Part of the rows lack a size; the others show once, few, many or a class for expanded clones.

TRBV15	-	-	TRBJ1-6	CATSRDQGRTGTYNSPLHF	TGTGCCACCAGCAGAGATCAAGGACGTACAGGGACCTATAATTCACCCCTCCACTTT
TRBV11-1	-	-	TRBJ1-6	CASSLESSYNSPLHF	TGTGCCAGCAGCTTGGAGAGCTCCTATAATTCACCCCTCCACTTT
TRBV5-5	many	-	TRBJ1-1	CASSLLSGSGNTEAFF	TGTGCCAGCAGCTTGCTCAGTGGGAGCGGGAACACTGAAGCTTTCTTT
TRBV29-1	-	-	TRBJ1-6	CSVKSGEGSPLHF	TGCAGCGTCAAGTCGGGGGAGGGTTCACCCCTCCACTTT
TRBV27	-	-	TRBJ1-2	CASSSSDSLGYTF	TGTGCCAGCAGTTCATCGGACAGTCTTGGCTACACCTTC
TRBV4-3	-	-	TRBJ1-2	CASSPTGGNYGYTF	TGCGCCAGCAGTCCGACAGGCGGGAACTATGGCTACACCTTC
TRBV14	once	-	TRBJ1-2	CASSQLGEAHYGYTF	TGTGCCAGCAGCCAATTAGGGGAGGCTCACTATGGCTACACCTTC
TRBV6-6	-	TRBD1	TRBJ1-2	CASSRKPGQGIYGYTF	TGTGCCAGCAGTCGAAAACCGGGACAGGGTATTTATGGCTACACCTTC
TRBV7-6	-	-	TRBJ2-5	CASSLRGQETQYF	TGTGCCAGCAGCTTAAGGGGCCAAGAGACCCAGTACTTC
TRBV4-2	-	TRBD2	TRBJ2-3	CASSHPFGGAGGPTTDTQYF	TGTGCCAGCAGCCATCCCTTTGGAGGAGCGGGGGGGCCTACCACAGATACGCAGTATTTT
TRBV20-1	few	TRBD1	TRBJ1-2	CSWDRVYGYTF	TGCAGTTGGGACAGGGTCTATGGCTACACCTTC
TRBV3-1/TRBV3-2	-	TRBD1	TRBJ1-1	CASSQLQGEAFF	TGTGCCAGCAGCCAACTACAGGGGGAAGCTTTCTTT
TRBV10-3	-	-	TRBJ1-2	CAISRNSGDGYTF	TGTGCCATCAGTAGGAACAGCGGAGATGGCTACACCTTC
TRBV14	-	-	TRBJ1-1	CASSQVGRGKNTEAFF	TGTGCCAGCAGCCAAGTCGGGAGGGGAAAGAACACTGAAGCTTTCTTT
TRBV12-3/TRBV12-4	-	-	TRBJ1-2	CASSTGGGGYTF	TGTGCCAGCAGCACCGGGGGGGGCGGCTACACCTTC
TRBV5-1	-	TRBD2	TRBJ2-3	CASSLAGGRTDTQYF	TGCGCCAGCAGCTTAGCGGGGGGGCGCACAGATACGCAGTATTTT
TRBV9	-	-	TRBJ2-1	CASSVRSGLSYNEQFF	TGTGCCAGCAGCGTTAGATCGGGACTGAGTTACAATGAGCAGTTCTTC
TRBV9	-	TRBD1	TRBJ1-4	CASSVMGQTREKLFF	TGTGCCAGCAGCGTGATGGGACAGACGAGGGAAAAACTGTTTTTT
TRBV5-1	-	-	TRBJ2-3	CASSLFGRGTDTQYF	TGCGCCAGCAGCTTGTTCGGCAGGGGCACAGATACGCAGTATTTT
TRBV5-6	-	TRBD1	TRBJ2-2	CASSPDRALTGELFF	TGTGCCAGCAGCCCGGACAGGGCTTTGACCGGGGAGCTGTTTTTT
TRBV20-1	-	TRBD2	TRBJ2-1	CSATGGNEQFF	TGCAGTGCCACGGGGGGCAATGAGCAGTTCTTC
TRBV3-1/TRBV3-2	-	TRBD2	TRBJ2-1	CASSQDPLAGGTYNEQFF	TGTGCCAGCAGCCAAGATCCCTTAGCGGGGGGGACCTACAATGAGCAGTTCTTC
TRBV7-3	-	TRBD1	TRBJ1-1	CASSPDRGHHTEAFF	TGTGCCAGCAGCCCGGACAGGGGGCATCACACTGAAGCTTTCTTT
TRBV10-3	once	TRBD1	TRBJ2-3	CAISESRGQGDTQYF	TGTGCCATCAGTGAGTCGAGGGGACAGGGTGATACGCAGTATTTT
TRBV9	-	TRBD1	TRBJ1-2	CASSTYLTGGYGYTF	TGTGCCAGCAGCACATACTTGACAGGGGGTTATGGCTACACCTTC
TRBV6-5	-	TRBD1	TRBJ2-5	CASSYSDRGLETQYF	TGTGCCAGCAGTTACTCGGACAGGGGGCTTGAGACCCAGTACTTC
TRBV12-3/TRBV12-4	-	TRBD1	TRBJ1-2	CASRTQGGGYTF	TGTGCCAGCAGGACACAGGGGGGCGGCTACACCTTC
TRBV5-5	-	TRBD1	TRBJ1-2	CASSLRGGVGYTF	TGTGCCAGCAGCTTGCGAGGGGGCGTGGGCTACACCTTC
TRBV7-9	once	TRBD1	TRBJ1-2	CASSLMGQGAEGYGYTF	TGTGCCAGCAGCTTAATGGGACAGGGGGCGGAGGGCTATGGCTACACCTTC
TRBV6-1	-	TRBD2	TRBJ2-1	CASSEGAASGVPGFF	TGTGCCAGCAGTGAAGGGGCTGCTAGCGGGGTGCCTGGGTTCTTC
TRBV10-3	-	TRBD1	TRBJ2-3	CAISEEKTGATDTQYF	TGTGCCATCAGTGAGGAAAAGACAGGGGCGACAGATACGCAGTATTTT
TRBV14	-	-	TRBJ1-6	CASSHTAGSSYNSPLHF	TGTGCCAGCAGCCACACGGCCGGGAGCTCCTATAATTCACCCCTCCACTTT
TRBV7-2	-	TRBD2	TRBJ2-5	CASSLTSGGAETQYF	TGTGCCAGCAGCTTGACTAGCGGGGGGGCAGAGACCCAGTACTTC
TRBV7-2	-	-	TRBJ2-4	CASSLGQGGNIQYF	TGTGCCAGCAGCTTAGGACAGGGAGGTAACATTCAGTACTTC
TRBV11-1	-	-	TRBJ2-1	CASSLARRDEQFF	TGTGCCAGCAGCTTAGCGCGGCGGGATGAGCAGTTCTTC
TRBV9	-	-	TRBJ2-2	CASSVGQTVNTGELFF	TGTGCCAGCAGCGTAGGACAGACCGTAAACACCGGGGAGCTGTTTTTT
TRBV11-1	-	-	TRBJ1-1	CASSLASSVNTEAFF	TGTGCCAGCAGCTTAGCGAGTTCGGTGAACACTGAAGCTTTCTTT
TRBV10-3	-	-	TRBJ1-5	CAISVDMGNQPQHF	TGTGCCATCAGTGTCGACATGGGCAATCAGCCCCAGCATTTT
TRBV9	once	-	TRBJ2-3	CASSVSTGMDTQYF	TGTGCCAGCAGCGTTAGCACAGGGATGGATACGCAGTATTTT
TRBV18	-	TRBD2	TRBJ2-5	CASSPVASGGQETQYF	TGTGCCAGCTCACCGGTGGCTAGCGGGGGCCAAGAGACCCAGTACTTC
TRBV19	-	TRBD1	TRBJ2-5	CASSIGTVQETQYF	TGTGCCAGTAGTATTGGGACAGTTCAAGAGACCCAGTACTTC
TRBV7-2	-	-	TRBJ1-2	CASSLLRGAGYGYTF	TGTGCCAGCAGCTTATTGCGGGGGGCGGGCTATGGCTACACCTTC